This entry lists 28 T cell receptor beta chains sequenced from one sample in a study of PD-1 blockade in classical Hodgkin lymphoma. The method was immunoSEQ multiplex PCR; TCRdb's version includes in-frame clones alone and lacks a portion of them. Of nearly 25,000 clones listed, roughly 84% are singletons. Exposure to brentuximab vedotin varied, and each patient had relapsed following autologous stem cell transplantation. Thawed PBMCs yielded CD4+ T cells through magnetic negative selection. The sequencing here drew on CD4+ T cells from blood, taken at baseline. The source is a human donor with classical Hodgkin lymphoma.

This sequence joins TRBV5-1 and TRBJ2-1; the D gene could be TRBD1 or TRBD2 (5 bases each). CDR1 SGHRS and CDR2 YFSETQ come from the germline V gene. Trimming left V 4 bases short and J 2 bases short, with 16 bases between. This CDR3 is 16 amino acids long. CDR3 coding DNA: TGCGCCAGCAGCCCCGGGGCAGGGCTTACCTACAATGAGCAGTTCTTC. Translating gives CASSPGAGLTYNEQFF.

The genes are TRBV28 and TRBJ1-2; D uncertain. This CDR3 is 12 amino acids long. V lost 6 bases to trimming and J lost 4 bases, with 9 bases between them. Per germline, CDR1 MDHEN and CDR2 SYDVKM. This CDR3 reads CASRLRSYGYTF. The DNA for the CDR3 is TGTGCCAGCAGATTAAGGAGCTATGGCTACACCTTC.

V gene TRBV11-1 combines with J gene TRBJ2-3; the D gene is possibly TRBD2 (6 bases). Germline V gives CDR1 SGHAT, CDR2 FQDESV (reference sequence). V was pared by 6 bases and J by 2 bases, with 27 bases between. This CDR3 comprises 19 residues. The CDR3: CASSPRRRAQRGVTDTQYF. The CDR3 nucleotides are TGTGCCAGCAGTCCCCGGCGGAGGGCACAGAGGGGAGTCACAGATACGCAGTATTTT.

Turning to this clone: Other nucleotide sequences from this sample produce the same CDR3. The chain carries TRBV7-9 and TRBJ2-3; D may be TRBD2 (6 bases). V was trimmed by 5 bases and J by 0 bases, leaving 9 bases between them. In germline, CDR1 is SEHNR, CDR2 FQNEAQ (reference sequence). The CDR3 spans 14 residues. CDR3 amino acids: CASSLGLSTDTQYF. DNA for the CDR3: TGTGCCAGCAGCCTGGGACTGAGCACAGATACGCAGTATTTT.

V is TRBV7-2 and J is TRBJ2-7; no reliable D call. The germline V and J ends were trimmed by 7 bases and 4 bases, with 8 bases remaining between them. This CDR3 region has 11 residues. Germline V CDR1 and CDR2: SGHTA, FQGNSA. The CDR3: CASTQGYEQYF. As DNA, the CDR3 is TGTGCCAGCACCCAAGGGTACGAGCAGTACTTC.

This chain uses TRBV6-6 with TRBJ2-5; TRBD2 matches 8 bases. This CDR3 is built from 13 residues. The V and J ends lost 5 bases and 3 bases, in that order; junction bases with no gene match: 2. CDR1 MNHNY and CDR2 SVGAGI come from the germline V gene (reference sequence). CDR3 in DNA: TGTGCCAGCAGTCCCGGGGGGGAAGAGACCCAGTACTTC. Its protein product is CASSPGGEETQYF.

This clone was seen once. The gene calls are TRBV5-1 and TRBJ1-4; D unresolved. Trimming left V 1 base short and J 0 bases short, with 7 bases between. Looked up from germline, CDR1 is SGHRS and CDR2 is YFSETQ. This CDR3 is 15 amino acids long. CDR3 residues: CASSLSGTTNEKLFF. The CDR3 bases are TGCGCCAGCAGCTTGTCCGGTACAACTAATGAAAAACTGTTTTTT.

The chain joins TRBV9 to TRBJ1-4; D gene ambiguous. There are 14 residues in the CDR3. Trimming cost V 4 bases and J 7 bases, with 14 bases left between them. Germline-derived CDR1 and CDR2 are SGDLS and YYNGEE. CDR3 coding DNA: TGTGCCAGCAGCCCTCGGGCGGGGTTTGAAAAACTGTTTTTT. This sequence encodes CASSPRAGFEKLFF.

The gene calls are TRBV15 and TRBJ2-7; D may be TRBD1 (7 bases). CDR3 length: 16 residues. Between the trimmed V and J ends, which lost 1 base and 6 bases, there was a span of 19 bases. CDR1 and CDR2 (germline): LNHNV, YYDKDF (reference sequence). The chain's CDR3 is CATSRGLATGSREQYF. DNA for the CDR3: TGTGCCACCAGCAGAGGGCTAGCGACAGGGAGTCGCGAGCAGTACTTC.

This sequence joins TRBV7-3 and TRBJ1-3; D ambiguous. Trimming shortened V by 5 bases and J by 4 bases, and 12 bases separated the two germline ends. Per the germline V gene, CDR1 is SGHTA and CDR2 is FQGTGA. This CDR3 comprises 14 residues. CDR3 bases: TGTGCCAGCAGCCAATCCGCCTCCGGAAACACCATATATTTT. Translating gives CASSQSASGNTIYF.

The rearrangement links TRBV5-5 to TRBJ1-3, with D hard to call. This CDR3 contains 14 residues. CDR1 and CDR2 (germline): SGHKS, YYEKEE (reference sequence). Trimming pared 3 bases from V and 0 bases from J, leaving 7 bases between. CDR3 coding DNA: TGTGCCAGCAGCTCTCGCCGCTCTGGAAACACCATATATTTT. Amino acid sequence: CASSSRRSGNTIYF.

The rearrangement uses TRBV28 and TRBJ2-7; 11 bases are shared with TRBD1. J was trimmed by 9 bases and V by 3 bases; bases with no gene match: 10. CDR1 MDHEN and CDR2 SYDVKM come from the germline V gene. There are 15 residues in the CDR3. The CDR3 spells CASSFAGTGGFGQYF. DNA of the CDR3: TGTGCCAGCAGTTTTGCCGGGACAGGGGGGTTTGGGCAGTACTTC.

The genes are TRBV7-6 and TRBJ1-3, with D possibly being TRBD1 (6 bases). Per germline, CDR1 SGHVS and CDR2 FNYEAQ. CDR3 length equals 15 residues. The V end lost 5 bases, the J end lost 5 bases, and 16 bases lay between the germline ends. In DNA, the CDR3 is TGTGCCAGCAGCCCCAGGGGTTCAGCCCGAAACACCATATATTTT. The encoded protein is CASSPRGSARNTIYF.

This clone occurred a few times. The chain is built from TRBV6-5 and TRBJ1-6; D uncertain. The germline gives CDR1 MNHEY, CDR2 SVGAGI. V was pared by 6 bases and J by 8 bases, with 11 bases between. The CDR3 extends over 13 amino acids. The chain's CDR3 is CASSRTSDSPLHF. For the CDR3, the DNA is TGTGCCAGCAGCCGGACCTCGGATTCACCCCTCCACTTT.

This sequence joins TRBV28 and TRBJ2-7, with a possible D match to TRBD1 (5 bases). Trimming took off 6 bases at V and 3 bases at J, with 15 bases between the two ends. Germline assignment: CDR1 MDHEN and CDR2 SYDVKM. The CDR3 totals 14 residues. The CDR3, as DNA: TGTGCCAGCAGAGATCTAGGGGATTACTACGAGCAGTACTTC. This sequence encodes CASRDLGDYYEQYF.

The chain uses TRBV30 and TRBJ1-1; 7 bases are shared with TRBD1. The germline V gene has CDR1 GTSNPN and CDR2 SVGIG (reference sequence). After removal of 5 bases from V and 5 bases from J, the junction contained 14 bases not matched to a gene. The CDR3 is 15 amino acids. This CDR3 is CAWGPPDRERTEAFF. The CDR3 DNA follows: TGTGCCTGGGGTCCCCCCGACAGGGAGAGAACTGAAGCTTTCTTT.

Here the CDR3 reads CASSPSTVSSPLHF. CDR3 nucleotide sequence: TGTGCCAGCTCACCTTCCACAGTGAGTTCACCCCTCCACTTT. The V gene is TRBV18, the J gene TRBJ1-6; D call uncertain. CDR3 length: 14 residues. V was shortened by 3 bases and J by 9 bases, with 12 bases between the two germline ends. Germline V gene sequence: CDR1 KGHSH, CDR2 LQKENI.

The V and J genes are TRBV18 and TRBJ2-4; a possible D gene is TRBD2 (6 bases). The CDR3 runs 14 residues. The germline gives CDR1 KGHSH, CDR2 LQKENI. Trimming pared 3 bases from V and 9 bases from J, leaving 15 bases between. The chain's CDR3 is CASSPTEGRGIQYF. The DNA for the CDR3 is TGTGCCAGCTCACCCACGGAGGGTCGGGGCATTCAGTACTTC.

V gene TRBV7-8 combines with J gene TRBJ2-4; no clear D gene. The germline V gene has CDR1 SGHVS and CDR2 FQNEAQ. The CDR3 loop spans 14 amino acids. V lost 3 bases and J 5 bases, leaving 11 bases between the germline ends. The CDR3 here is CASSFKGGENIQYF. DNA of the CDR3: TGTGCCAGCAGCTTCAAGGGCGGTGAAAACATTCAGTACTTC.

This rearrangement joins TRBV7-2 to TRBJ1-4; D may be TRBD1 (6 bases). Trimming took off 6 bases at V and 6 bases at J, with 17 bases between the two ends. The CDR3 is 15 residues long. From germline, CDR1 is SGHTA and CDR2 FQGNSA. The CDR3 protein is CASSQDSGGDEKLFF. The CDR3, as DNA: TGTGCCAGCAGTCAGGACAGTGGGGGGGATGAAAAACTGTTTTTT.

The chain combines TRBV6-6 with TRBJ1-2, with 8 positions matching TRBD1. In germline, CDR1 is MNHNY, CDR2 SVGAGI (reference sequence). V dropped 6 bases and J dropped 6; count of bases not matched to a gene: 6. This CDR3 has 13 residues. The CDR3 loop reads CASRLPQGDGYTF. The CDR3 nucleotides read TGTGCCAGCAGACTACCACAGGGGGATGGCTACACCTTC.

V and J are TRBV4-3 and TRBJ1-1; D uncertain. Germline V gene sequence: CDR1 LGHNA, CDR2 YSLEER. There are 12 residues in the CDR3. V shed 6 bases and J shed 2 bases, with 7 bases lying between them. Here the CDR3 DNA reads TGCGCCAGCAGTTCTGGAAACACTGAAGCTTTCTTT. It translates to CASSSGNTEAFF.

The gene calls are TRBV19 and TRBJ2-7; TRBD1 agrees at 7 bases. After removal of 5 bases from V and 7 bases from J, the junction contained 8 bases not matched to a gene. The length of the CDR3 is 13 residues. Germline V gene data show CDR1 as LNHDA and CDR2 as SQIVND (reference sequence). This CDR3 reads CASSVDRQSEQYF. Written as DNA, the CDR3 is TGTGCCAGTAGTGTGGACAGGCAATCGGAGCAGTACTTC.

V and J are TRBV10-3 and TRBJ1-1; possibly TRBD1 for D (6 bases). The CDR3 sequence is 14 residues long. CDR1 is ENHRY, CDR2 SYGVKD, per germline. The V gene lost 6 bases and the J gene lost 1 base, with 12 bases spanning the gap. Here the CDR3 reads CAISLTGKNTEAFF. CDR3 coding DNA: TGTGCCATCAGCCTTACAGGGAAGAACACTGAAGCTTTCTTT.

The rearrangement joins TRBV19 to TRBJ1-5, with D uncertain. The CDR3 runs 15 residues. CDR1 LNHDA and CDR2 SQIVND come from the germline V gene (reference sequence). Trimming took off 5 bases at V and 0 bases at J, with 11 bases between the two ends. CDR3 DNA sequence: TGTGCCAGTAGTCGCCGGTGGGGTAGCAATCAGCCCCAGCATTTT. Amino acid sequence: CASSRRWGSNQPQHF.

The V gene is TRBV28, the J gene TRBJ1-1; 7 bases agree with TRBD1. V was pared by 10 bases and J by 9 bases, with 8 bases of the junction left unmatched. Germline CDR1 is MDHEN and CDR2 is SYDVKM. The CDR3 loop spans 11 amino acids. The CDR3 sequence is CATGGQRQAFF. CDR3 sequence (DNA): TGTGCCACCGGGGGACAGCGTCAAGCTTTCTTT.

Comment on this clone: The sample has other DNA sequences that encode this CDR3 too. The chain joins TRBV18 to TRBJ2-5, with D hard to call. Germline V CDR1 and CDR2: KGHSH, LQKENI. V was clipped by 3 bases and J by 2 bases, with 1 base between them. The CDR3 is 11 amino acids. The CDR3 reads CASSPQETQYF. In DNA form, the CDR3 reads TGTGCCAGCTCACCGCAAGAGACCCAGTACTTC.

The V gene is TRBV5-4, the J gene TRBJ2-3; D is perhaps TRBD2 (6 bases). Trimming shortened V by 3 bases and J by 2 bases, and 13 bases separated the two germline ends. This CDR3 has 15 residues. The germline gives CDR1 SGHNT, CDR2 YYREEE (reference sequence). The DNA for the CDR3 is TGTGCCAGCAGCTCCCCTCAGCGGGTCACAGATACGCAGTATTTT. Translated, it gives CASSSPQRVTDTQYF.